The rows below give T cell receptor beta chains drawn from one sample of a study of T-cell reconstitution after alpha-beta-depleted transplantation in children. MiXCR, run by TCRdb on the PCR reads, gives a single entry per CDR3 protein. The sample consists of roughly 500,000 distinct CDR3 sequences, roughly a tenth of them appearing once. The sample was PBMCs, taken before TCRalphabeta/CD19-depleted stem cell transplant. These receptors came from a child aged 2 to 10 with inherited bone marrow failure, due to receive a stem cell transplant. The CDR3 runs from the conserved cysteine through the conserved F or W. Fields, in order: V gene, J gene, clone size, D gene, CDR3 protein, CDR3 DNA. The D gene is left open where the match is weak. Not all rows give a size; the values are once, few, many and, for expanded clones, a class.

TRBV11-2,TRBJ1-3,few,.,CASSLAFISGNTIYF,TGTGCCAGCAGCTTAGCCTTTATCTCTGGAAACACCATATATTTT
TRBV19,TRBJ2-7,many,.,CASSRGTPTYEQYF,TGTGCCAGTAGTAGGGGGACCCCTACCTACGAGCAGTACTTC
TRBV20-1,TRBJ1-4,many,.,CSVSRGVSNEKLFF,TGCAGTGTCTCTCGGGGGGTGTCTAATGAAAAACTGTTTTTT
TRBV5-4,TRBJ2-2,many,TRBD2,CASSLFTSGTGELFF,TGTGCCAGCAGCTTGTTTACTAGCGGCACCGGGGAGCTGTTTTTT
TRBV5-1,TRBJ1-4,many,.,CASSSGTNNEKLFF,TGCGCCAGCAGCTCCGGGACGAATAATGAAAAACTGTTTTTT
TRBV6-2/TRBV6-3,TRBJ2-7,.,.,CGSSYPPYEQYF,TGTGGCAGCAGTTACCCACCCTACGAGCAGTACTTC
TRBV3-1,TRBJ2-7,.,.,CASSPPGPAGQQYF,TGTGCCAGCAGCCCCCCAGGACCGGCGGGGCAGCAGTACTTC
TRBV7-2,TRBJ2-1,many,TRBD2,CASSRTGTTNYNEQFF,TGTGCCAGCAGCCGGACCGGGACTACTAACTACAATGAGCAGTTCTTC
TRBV20-1,TRBJ2-7,many,.,CSARGLARESGYF,TGCAGTGCTAGGGGTCTAGCCCGAGAGTCGGGGTACTTC
TRBV29-1,TRBJ2-7,many,.,CSVGRTDSYEQYF,TGCAGCGTTGGAAGGACAGACTCCTACGAGCAGTACTTC
TRBV12-3/TRBV12-4,TRBJ1-1,many,.,CASNRLNTEAFF,TGTGCCAGCAACCGATTAAACACTGAAGCTTTCTTT
TRBV20-1,TRBJ2-7,few,.,CSASYLATSSYEQYF,TGCAGTGCTAGTTATCTAGCGACAAGCTCCTACGAGCAGTACTTC
TRBV12-3/TRBV12-4,TRBJ2-2,.,TRBD1,CASSLGTGVETGELFF,TGTGCCAGCAGTTTAGGGACAGGGGTGGAAACCGGGGAGCTGTTTTTT
TRBV3-1,TRBJ2-1,once,.,CASCQELWAYNEQFF,TGTGCCAGCTGCCAAGAACTGTGGGCGTACAATGAGCAGTTCTTC
TRBV12-3/TRBV12-4,TRBJ2-7,few,TRBD1,CASEPETGVNEQYF,TGTGCCAGCGAACCGGAGACAGGGGTCAACGAGCAGTACTTC
TRBV12-3/TRBV12-4,TRBJ2-3,many,.,CASSLARGSLFTQYF,TGTGCCAGCAGTTTAGCGCGCGGGTCGCTTTTTACGCAGTATTTT
TRBV18,TRBJ2-7,few,TRBD2,CASSPPWREAPNYEQYF,TGTGCCAGCTCACCACCCTGGCGGGAGGCCCCTAACTACGAGCAGTACTTC
TRBV4-2,TRBJ2-7,.,TRBD2,CAMGPGTSGFAGRYEQYF,TGTGCCATGGGCCCCGGGACTAGCGGCTTTGCGGGCCGCTACGAGCAGTACTTC
TRBV7-2,TRBJ1-1,many,.,CASSTYGTANTEAFF,TGTGCCAGCAGCACATATGGGACCGCGAACACTGAAGCTTTCTTT
TRBV12-3/TRBV12-4,TRBJ2-1,many,TRBD2,CASSLAVPPLAGGMGSYNEQFF,TGTGCCAGCAGTTTGGCCGTACCCCCACTAGCGGGAGGGATGGGCTCCTACAATGAGCAGTTCTTC
TRBV5-1,TRBJ2-7,.,.,CASSSYWSYEQYF,TGCGCCAGCAGCTCCTACTGGTCCTACGAGCAGTACTTC
TRBV30,TRBJ2-7,few,.,CAWSVYRETYEQYF,TGTGCCTGGAGTGTCTACAGGGAGACCTACGAGCAGTACTTC
TRBV4-3,TRBJ2-7,many,.,CASSQGTVAPYEQYF,TGCGCCAGCAGCCAAGGGACAGTGGCCCCCTACGAGCAGTACTTC
TRBV12-3/TRBV12-4,TRBJ2-3,many,.,CASSLEGGINFGTDTQYF,TGTGCCAGCAGTTTAGAGGGCGGGATTAACTTCGGCACAGATACGCAGTATTTT
TRBV29-1,TRBJ2-5,many,.,CSGGTQETQYF,TGCAGCGGTGGGACCCAAGAGACCCAGTACTTC
TRBV20-1,TRBJ2-7,.,.,CSAATSSRSYEQYF,TGCAGTGCAGCTACTAGTTCGCGCTCCTACGAGCAGTACTTC
TRBV7-2,TRBJ2-7,many,TRBD2,CASSPLGRGAYEQYF,TGTGCCAGCAGCCCCCTTGGGCGGGGGGCCTACGAGCAGTACTTC
TRBV4-3,TRBJ2-3,many,.,CASSQDSGPRSTDTQYF,TGCGCCAGCAGCCAAGATTCCGGGCCTCGGAGCACAGATACGCAGTATTTT
TRBV29-1,TRBJ1-3,many,TRBD1,CSVEDRTGHENTIYF,TGCAGCGTTGAAGATCGGACAGGCCATGAAAACACCATATATTTT
TRBV20-1,TRBJ2-5,many,.,CSARAVRGVQYF,TGCAGTGCTAGAGCTGTAAGAGGAGTCCAGTACTTC
TRBV30,TRBJ2-4,few,.,CAWSLLRERAKNIQYF,TGTGCCTGGAGTCTACTACGGGAAAGAGCCAAAAACATTCAGTACTTC
TRBV7-8,TRBJ2-7,many,.,CASSIRTATYEQYF,TGTGCCAGCAGCATTCGGACAGCAACCTACGAGCAGTACTTC
TRBV3-1,TRBJ2-4,many,.,CASSQEDGKNIQYF,TGTGCCAGCAGCCAAGAGGACGGTAAAAACATTCAGTACTTC
TRBV7-9,TRBJ1-1,few,.,CASSLRGPTEAFF,TGTGCCAGCAGCTTACGGGGACCCACTGAAGCTTTCTTT
TRBV5-5,TRBJ2-7,many,TRBD2,CASSRTSQTYEQYF,TGTGCCAGCAGCCGGACTAGTCAGACCTACGAGCAGTACTTC
TRBV10-3,TRBJ1-2,many,TRBD1,CAISDPGTDNYGYTF,TGTGCCATCAGTGACCCCGGGACAGATAACTATGGCTACACCTTC
TRBV7-2,TRBJ2-5,many,.,CASSLFGVQETQYF,TGTGCCAGCAGCCTGTTCGGGGTACAAGAGACCCAGTACTTC
TRBV19,TRBJ2-1,few,.,CASSIVPGEGRRNEQFF,TGTGCCAGTAGTATAGTCCCAGGGGAGGGAAGAAGGAATGAGCAGTTCTTC
TRBV20-1,TRBJ2-2,few,.,CSARILGTDNTGELFF,TGCAGTGCTAGAATTCTCGGGACTGACAACACCGGGGAGCTGTTTTTT
TRBV20-1,TRBJ1-1,many,.,CSANPTGRTEAFF,TGCAGTGCGAACCCCACGGGGAGGACTGAAGCTTTCTTT
TRBV20-1,TRBJ2-1,many,.,CSARDSGSVSYNEQFF,TGCAGTGCTAGGGACTCGGGGTCCGTCTCCTACAATGAGCAGTTCTTC
TRBV4-2,TRBJ2-7,many,TRBD2,CASSQDEELAGTSYEQYF,TGTGCCAGCAGCCAAGATGAGGAGCTAGCGGGGACCTCCTACGAGCAGTACTTC
TRBV9,TRBJ2-2,many,TRBD2,CASSARGANTGELFF,TGTGCCAGCAGCGCCCGGGGGGCGAACACCGGGGAGCTGTTTTTT
TRBV10-2,TRBJ2-7,many,.,CASTPRRGGEQYF,TGCGCCAGCACCCCGCGCAGGGGTGGCGAGCAGTACTTC
TRBV6-1,TRBJ1-2,many,TRBD1,CASSRRQGVYGYTF,TGTGCCAGCAGCCGAAGACAGGGGGTCTATGGCTACACCTTC
TRBV18,TRBJ1-5,.,TRBD1,CASCPGSLLQGARQPQHF,TGTGCCAGCTGCCCTGGGTCGCTCCTACAGGGGGCGCGTCAGCCCCAGCATTTT
TRBV25-1,TRBJ2-7,many,.,CASSDRGYEQYF,TGTGCCAGCAGTGACAGGGGCTACGAGCAGTACTTC
TRBV4-3,TRBJ2-3,.,TRBD2,CASSQVAGLVADTQYF,TGCGCCAGCAGCCAAGTCGCGGGACTAGTGGCAGATACGCAGTATTTT
TRBV7-9,TRBJ2-3,many,TRBD2,CASTPFGGRTDTQYF,TGTGCCAGCACCCCCTTCGGGGGGAGGACAGATACGCAGTATTTT
TRBV20-1,TRBJ2-1,many,.,CRSARQGGNEQFF,TGCAGGTCGGCAAGACAGGGAGGGAATGAGCAGTTCTTC
TRBV7-2,TRBJ2-7,many,TRBD2,CASSYGLAGLYEQYF,TGTGCCAGCAGCTACGGACTAGCGGGCCTCTACGAGCAGTACTTC
TRBV29-1,TRBJ2-1,many,.,CSVPETGAQYNEQFF,TGCAGCGTTCCGGAAACGGGAGCCCAATACAATGAGCAGTTCTTC
TRBV6-1,TRBJ2-3,few,TRBD1,CASSETGWGTDTQYF,TGTGCCAGCAGTGAGACAGGGTGGGGCACAGATACGCAGTATTTT